The 21 T cell receptor beta chains below were found in one sample sequenced in a study of CD8+CD57+ T cells in acquired aplastic anemia (dated by TCRdb to the late 2010s). Flow cytometry had shown CD8+CD57+ cell expansion in the patients selected for sequencing. The listed sequencing device is Illumina HiSeq 2000. TCR beta VDJ combination and CDR3 sequence profiling used genomic DNA as the template. Using fastp trimming at Q25 and MiXCR clonotype assembly, TCRdb reanalyzed the public sequencing data and kept in-frame beta chains. Rows matching on CDR3 protein sequence are summarized as one entry with the most common DNA and genes. This sample lists roughly 190,000 distinct CDR3 sequences; roughly half were detected once. Around 8.8% of the sample comes from the top ten. The sequencing sample was made of sorted CD4+, CD8+, or CD8+CD57+ T cells (not recorded which) from PBMCs. All receptors come from a human donor with aplastic anemia.

V usage is TRBV11-2 and J usage is TRBJ2-3, with 8 bases identical to TRBD2. V trimming: 5 bases; J trimming: 1 base; junction bases outside the gene matches: 8. CDR1 and CDR2 (germline): SGHAT, FQNNGV. This CDR3 has 16 amino acids. CDR3 coding DNA: TGTGCCAGCAGCCGTGGGCTAGCGGGCCGCACAGATACGCAGTATTTT. Amino acid sequence: CASSRGLAGRTDTQYF.

This clonotype has a count of ten or more. As DNA, the CDR3 is TGTGCCAGCAGCTTGGACAGGGGGAGGGACGAGCAGTACTTC. Translating gives CASSLDRGRDEQYF. The J gene is TRBJ2-7, the V gene TRBV6-1; 10 bases are shared with TRBD1. After removal of 6 bases from V and 5 bases from J, the junction contained 7 bases not matched to a gene. Germline CDR1 is MNHNS and CDR2 is SASEGT. The CDR3 is made up of 14 amino acids.

A few counts support this clonotype. The V and J genes are TRBV30 and TRBJ1-3; 9 nucleotides match TRBD1. This CDR3 has 15 amino acids. J was trimmed by 6 bases and V by 0 bases; bases with no gene match: 6. Germline V CDR1 and CDR2: GTSNPN, SVGIG (reference sequence). In DNA, the CDR3 is TGTGCCTGGAGTGTAGGGACAGGGACCGTAAACACCATATATTTT. This sequence encodes CAWSVGTGTVNTIYF. Together with reference TRBV30 and TRBJ1-3, the CDR3 gives the full variable domain: SQTIHQWPATLVQPVGSPLSLECTVEGTSNPNLYWYRQAAGRGLQLLFYSVGIGQISSEVPQNLSASRPQDRQFILSSKKLLLSDSGFYLCAWSVGTGTVNTIYFGEGSWLTVV.

This chain joins TRBV5-1 and TRBJ2-1; 11 nucleotides match TRBD2. CDR3 length equals 16 residues. The germline CDR1 and CDR2 sequences are SGHRS and YFSETQ. Trimming cost V 4 bases and J 3 bases; bases outside gene matches: 6. CDR3 residues: CASSKTSGNFYNEQFF. The CDR3 nucleotides read TGCGCCAGCAGCAAGACTAGCGGGAATTTCTACAATGAGCAGTTCTTC.

This clonotype was counted ten times or more. V is TRBV7-3 and J is TRBJ2-1, with TRBD2 matching 7 bases. The CDR3 consists of 17 residues. Unmatched junction bases numbered 10, after V lost 1 base and J lost 4 bases. Germline assignment: CDR1 SGHTA and CDR2 FQGTGA. In DNA, the CDR3 is TGTGCCAGCAGCTTAAATGCGGGCGCTAGCGGTTACAATGAGCAGTTCTTC. It yields the protein CASSLNAGASGYNEQFF. Drawing the rest from reference TRBV7-3 and TRBJ2-1, the complete variable domain is GAGVSQTPSNKVTEKGKYVELRCDPISGHTALYWYRQSLGQGPEFLIYFQGTGAADDSGLPNDRFFAVRPEGSVSTLKIQRTERGDSAVYLCASSLNAGASGYNEQFFGPGTRLTVL.

J is TRBJ2-5 and V is TRBV2; TRBD1 is a possible D gene (6 bases). The CDR3 is made up of 15 amino acids. V lost 6 bases to trimming and J lost 4 bases, with 18 bases between them. CDR1 is SNHLY, CDR2 FYNNEI, per germline. CDR3 in amino acids: CASSQVGGARETQYF. In DNA form, the CDR3 reads TGTGCCAGCAGCCAAGTTGGGGGCGCGAGAGAGACCCAGTACTTC.

The J gene is TRBJ1-2, the V gene TRBV27; D remains unclear. Trimming cost V 6 bases and J 7 bases, with 15 bases left between them. This CDR3 region has 13 residues. Germline assignment: CDR1 MNHEY and CDR2 SMNVEV (reference sequence). The CDR3 spells CASRLGSEGGYTF. Written as DNA, the CDR3 is TGTGCCAGCAGACTAGGGTCCGAGGGTGGCTACACCTTC.

With respect to this clonotype: One end of the junction varies from germline; a read error may be responsible. The chain joins TRBV10-3 to TRBJ2-4; the D is unclear. This CDR3 contains 13 residues. Germline V CDR1 and CDR2: ENHRY, SYGVKD. The CDR3 sequence is CAIKDRAKTIQYF. As DNA, the CDR3 is TGTGCCATCAAGGATCGAGCGAAAACCATTCAGTACTTC.

The V call is TRBV7-8, the J call TRBJ2-5; D not resolved. The CDR3 covers 14 residues. V lost 3 bases to trimming and J lost 1 base, with 9 bases between them. Per the germline V gene, CDR1 is SGHVS and CDR2 is FQNEAQ. The CDR3 nucleotides are TGTGCCAGCAGCTTGGGCCAGATCCAAGAGACCCAGTACTTC. This translates into CASSLGQIQETQYF. The entire variable domain, with the rest obtained from reference TRBV7-8 and TRBJ2-5, is as follows: GAGVSQSPRYKVAKRGQDVALRCDPISGHVSLFWYQQALGQGPEFLTYFQNEAQLDKSGLPSDRFFAERPEGSVSTLKIQRTQQEDSAVYLCASSLGQIQETQYFGPGTRLLVL.

The CDR3 loop is CASSIEGGNQPQHF. CDR3 bases: TGTGCCAGTAGTATCGAAGGAGGCAATCAGCCCCAGCATTTT. This chain links TRBV19 with TRBJ1-5; no reliable D call. Germline assignment: CDR1 LNHDA and CDR2 SQIVND (reference sequence). CDR3 length: 14 residues. V dropped 3 bases and J dropped 2 bases, with 8 bases sitting between them.

This clonotype has more than one count but fewer than ten. V gene TRBV11-2 combines with J gene TRBJ1-5; D possibly corresponds to TRBD1 (6 bases). CDR3 size: 16 residues. Trimming removed 9 bases at V and 0 bases at J, with 18 bases between. Germline V gives CDR1 SGHAT, CDR2 FQNNGV. This CDR3 reads CASRGGGSYSNQPQHF. The CDR3 DNA follows: TGTGCCAGTCGAGGGGGGGGCTCTTATAGCAATCAGCCCCAGCATTTT.

J is TRBJ2-1 and V is TRBV5-6; 7 bases fit TRBD1. The CDR3 is made up of 15 amino acids. Germline trimming cut 1 base from V and 5 bases from J; bases unmatched to any gene: 6. The germline CDR1 and CDR2 sequences are SGHDT and YYEEEE. CDR3 sequence (DNA): TGTGCCAGCAGCTTGTACAGGGGAGCGAACAATGAGCAGTTCTTC. This codes for CASSLYRGANNEQFF.

This clonotype was detected many times. The chain couples TRBV5-4 to TRBJ2-7; 12 positions agree with TRBD1. CDR3 length equals 13 residues. The germline V gene has CDR1 SGHNT and CDR2 YYREEE (reference sequence). J gave up 5 bases and V 3 bases, and 0 bases lay outside the gene matches. CDR3 loop: CASSWDRGHEQYF. CDR3 nucleotides: TGTGCCAGCAGCTGGGACAGGGGGCACGAGCAGTACTTC.

This clonotype was observed many times. The rearrangement links TRBV5-1 to TRBJ1-1, with D maybe TRBD1 (6 bases). This CDR3 contains 13 residues. Between the trimmed V and J ends, which lost 4 bases and 3 bases, there was a span of 10 bases. From germline, CDR1 is SGHRS and CDR2 YFSETQ. The CDR3 sequence: CASSQGQYTEAFF. The CDR3 DNA sequence: TGCGCCAGCAGCCAAGGACAGTACACTGAAGCTTTCTTT.

This clonotype is a singleton in its sample. V is TRBV2 and J is TRBJ1-2, with no clear D. Germline values: CDR1 SNHLY, CDR2 FYNNEI. This CDR3 has 12 residues. Trimming removed 3 bases from V and 4 bases from J, with 6 bases in between. The CDR3 bases are TGTGCCAGCAGTGAGGCAGCCTATGGCTACACCTTC. Protein product: CASSEAAYGYTF.

This chain joins TRBV10-1 and TRBJ2-2; perhaps TRBD2 as D (6 bases). Trimming took off 3 bases at V and 1 base at J, with 12 bases between the two ends. The CDR3 runs to 16 residues. Germline loops: CDR1 WNHNN, CDR2 SYGVQD (reference sequence). The DNA for the CDR3 is TGCGCCAGCAGTGATTGGGGAGCGGGGAACACCGGGGAGCTGTTTTTT. This translates into CASSDWGAGNTGELFF.

This clonotype turned up a few times. The chain couples TRBV9 to TRBJ2-1; D is unresolved. The length of the CDR3 is 14 residues. V was trimmed by 3 bases and J by 7 bases, leaving 14 bases between them. CDR1 and CDR2 from the germline V gene are SGDLS and YYNGEE. The CDR3 region is CASSAPPLWNEQFF. The CDR3 bases are TGTGCCAGCAGCGCCCCCCCTCTGTGGAATGAGCAGTTCTTC. The full variable domain, in which reference TRBV9 and TRBJ2-1 provide the parts outside the CDR3, is DSGVTQTPKHLITATGQRVTLRCSPRSGDLSVYWYQQSLDQGLQFLIQYYNGEERAKGNILERFSAQQFPDLHSELNLSSLELGDSALYFCASSAPPLWNEQFFGPGTRLTVL.

This clonotype was picked up many times. V is TRBV4-2 and J is TRBJ2-1, with D possibly TRBD2 on 6 matching bases. The germline V and J ends were trimmed by 4 bases and 6 bases, with 16 bases remaining between them. This CDR3 comprises 15 residues. Germline-derived CDR1 and CDR2 are LGHNA and YNFKEQ. The CDR3 is CASSPFDGGANEQFF. CDR3 sequence (DNA): TGTGCCAGCAGCCCTTTCGATGGAGGGGCCAATGAGCAGTTCTTC.

This clonotype was found once. The V gene is TRBV19, the J gene TRBJ2-7; 7 bases map to TRBD1. J was trimmed by 3 bases and V by 6 bases; bases with no gene match: 5. In germline, CDR1 is LNHDA, CDR2 SQIVND (reference sequence). This CDR3 contains 13 residues. The chain's CDR3 is CASSGTADYEQYF. The DNA of the CDR3 is TGTGCCAGTAGCGGGACAGCAGACTACGAGCAGTACTTC.

The chain carries TRBV7-9 and TRBJ2-7, with a weak D call TRBD1 (6 bases). The germline V gene encodes CDR1 SEHNR and CDR2 FQNEAQ (reference sequence). V shed 7 bases and J shed 3 bases, with 19 bases lying between them. CDR3 length equals 15 residues. In DNA, the CDR3 is TGTGCCAGCACCACGGGACACCCAAAGGACTACGAGCAGTACTTC. Protein: CASTTGHPKDYEQYF.

The J gene is TRBJ2-6, the V gene TRBV20-1; tentative D call: TRBD2 (6 bases). CDR1 and CDR2 (germline): DFQATT, SNEGSKA (reference sequence). The CDR3 is 17 amino acids. Trimming removed 3 bases from V and 0 bases from J, with 15 bases in between. DNA of the CDR3: TGCAGTGCTAGCTCGGAGGGGAGCAACTCTGGGGCCAACGTCCTGACTTTC. Translating gives CSASSEGSNSGANVLTF.